This T cell receptor beta chain was retrieved from a study of human thymus T cells. Libraries were prepared by immunoSEQ multiplex PCR; TCRdb keeps only in-frame clonotypes and omits some of them. There are more than 50,000 clones in the sample; about 93% occur only once, and 5.5% to 7% lies in the top ten. The CDR3 extends over 16 amino acids. CDR1 LGHNA and CDR2 YSLEER come from the germline V gene. The V and J ends lost 4 bases and 6 bases, in that order; junction bases with no gene match: 10. What was sequenced was blood. The chain recombines TRBV4-3 with TRBJ2-1, with TRBD2 identical over 9 bases. The receptor was derived from a boy less than two years old with a congenital heart defect but otherwise immunologically healthy. The CDR3 DNA sequence: TGCGCCAGCAGCCTCGCACTGGCGGGGGGGCTCAATGAGCAGTTCTTC. This codes for CASSLALAGGLNEQFF.